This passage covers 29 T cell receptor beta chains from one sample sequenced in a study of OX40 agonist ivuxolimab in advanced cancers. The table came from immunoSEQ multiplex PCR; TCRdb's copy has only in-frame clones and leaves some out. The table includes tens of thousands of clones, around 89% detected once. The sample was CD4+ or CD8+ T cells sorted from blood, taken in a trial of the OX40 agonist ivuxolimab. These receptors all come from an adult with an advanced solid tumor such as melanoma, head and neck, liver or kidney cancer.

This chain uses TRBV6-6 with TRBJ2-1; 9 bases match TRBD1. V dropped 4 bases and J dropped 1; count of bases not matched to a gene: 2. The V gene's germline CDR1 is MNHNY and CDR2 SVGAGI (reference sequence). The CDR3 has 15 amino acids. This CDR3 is CASSSDRGSYNEQFF. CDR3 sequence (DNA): TGTGCCAGCAGTTCGGACAGGGGATCCTACAATGAGCAGTTCTTC.

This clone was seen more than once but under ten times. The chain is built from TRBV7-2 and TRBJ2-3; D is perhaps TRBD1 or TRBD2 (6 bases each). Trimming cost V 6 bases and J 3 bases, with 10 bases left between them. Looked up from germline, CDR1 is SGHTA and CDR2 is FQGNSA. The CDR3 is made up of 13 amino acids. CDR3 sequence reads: CASRLGGTDTQYF. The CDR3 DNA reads TGTGCCAGCAGACTAGGGGGGACAGATACGCAGTATTTT. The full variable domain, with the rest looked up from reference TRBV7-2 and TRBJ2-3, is GAGVSQSPSNKVTEKGKDVELRCDPISGHTALYWYRQSLGQGLEFLIYFQGNSAPDKSGLPSDRFSAERTGGSVSTLTIQRTQQEDSAVYLCASRLGGTDTQYFGPGTRLTVL.

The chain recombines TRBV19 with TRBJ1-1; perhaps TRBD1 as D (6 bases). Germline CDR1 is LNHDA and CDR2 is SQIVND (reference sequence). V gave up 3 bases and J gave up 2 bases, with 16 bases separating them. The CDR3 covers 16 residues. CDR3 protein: CASSILQGGINTEAFF. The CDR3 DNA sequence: TGTGCCAGTAGTATCCTTCAAGGGGGAATTAACACTGAAGCTTTCTTT.

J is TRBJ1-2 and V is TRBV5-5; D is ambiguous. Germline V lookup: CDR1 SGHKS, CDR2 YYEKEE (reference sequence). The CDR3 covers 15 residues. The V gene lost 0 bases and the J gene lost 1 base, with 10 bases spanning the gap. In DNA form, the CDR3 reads TGTGCCAGCAGCTTGGTTGGGCGGCTTAACTATGGCTACACCTTC. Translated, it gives CASSLVGRLNYGYTF.

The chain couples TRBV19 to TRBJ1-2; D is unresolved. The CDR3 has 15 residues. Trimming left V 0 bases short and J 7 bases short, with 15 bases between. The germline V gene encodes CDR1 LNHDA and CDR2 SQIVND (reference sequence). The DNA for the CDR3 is TGTGCCAGTAGTATAGATCCTGAGATGCGGGGTGGCTACACCTTC. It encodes CASSIDPEMRGGYTF.

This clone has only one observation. The CDR3 region has the DNA TGTGCCAGCAGCTTCTCCAGACTAGCGGGAGGAGAGACCCAGTACTTC. It translates to CASSFSRLAGGETQYF. The chain combines TRBV11-2 with TRBJ2-5, with TRBD2 matching 13 bases. Unmatched junction bases numbered 5, after V lost 3 bases and J lost 4 bases. The CDR3 runs to 16 residues. Looked up from germline, CDR1 is SGHAT and CDR2 is FQNNGV.

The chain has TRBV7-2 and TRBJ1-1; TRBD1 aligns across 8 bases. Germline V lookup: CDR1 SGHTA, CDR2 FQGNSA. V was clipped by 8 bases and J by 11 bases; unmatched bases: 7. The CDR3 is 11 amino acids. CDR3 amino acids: CASLGYRGAFF. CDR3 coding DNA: TGTGCCAGCCTAGGGTACAGGGGGGCTTTCTTT.

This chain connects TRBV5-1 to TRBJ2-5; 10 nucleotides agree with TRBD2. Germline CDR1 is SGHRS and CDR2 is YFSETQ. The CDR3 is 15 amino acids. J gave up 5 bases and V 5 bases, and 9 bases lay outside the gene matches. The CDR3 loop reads CASRAASGRGETQYF. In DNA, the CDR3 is TGCGCCAGCAGGGCGGCTAGCGGGAGAGGTGAGACCCAGTACTTC.

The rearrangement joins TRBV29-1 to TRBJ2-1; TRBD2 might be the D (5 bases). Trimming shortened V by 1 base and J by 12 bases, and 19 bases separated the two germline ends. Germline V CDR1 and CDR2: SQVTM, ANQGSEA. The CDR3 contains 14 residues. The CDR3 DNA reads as TGCAGCGTTGAAGGCAGGTTTAGAGTGGCGGGGCAGTTCTTC. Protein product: CSVEGRFRVAGQFF.

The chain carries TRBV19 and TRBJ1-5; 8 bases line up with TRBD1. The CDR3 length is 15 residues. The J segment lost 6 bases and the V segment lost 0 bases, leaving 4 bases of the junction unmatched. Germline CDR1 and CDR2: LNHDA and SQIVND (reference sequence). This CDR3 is CASSIDGTGAQPQHF. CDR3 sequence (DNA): TGTGCCAGTAGTATAGATGGGACAGGCGCTCAGCCCCAGCATTTT.

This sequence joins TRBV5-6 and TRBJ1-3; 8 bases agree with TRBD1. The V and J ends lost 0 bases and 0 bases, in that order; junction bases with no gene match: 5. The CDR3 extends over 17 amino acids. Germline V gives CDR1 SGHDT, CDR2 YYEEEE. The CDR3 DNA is TGTGCCAGCAGCTTGGGGGGGACAGGAACCTCTGGAAACACCATATATTTT. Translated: CASSLGGTGTSGNTIYF.

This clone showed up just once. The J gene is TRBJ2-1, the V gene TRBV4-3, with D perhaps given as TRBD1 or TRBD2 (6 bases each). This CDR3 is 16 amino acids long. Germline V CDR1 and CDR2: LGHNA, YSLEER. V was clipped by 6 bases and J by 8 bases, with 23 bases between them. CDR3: CASSQQGPNGGYEQFF. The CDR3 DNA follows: TGCGCCAGCAGTCAGCAAGGACCCAACGGGGGCTATGAGCAGTTCTTC.

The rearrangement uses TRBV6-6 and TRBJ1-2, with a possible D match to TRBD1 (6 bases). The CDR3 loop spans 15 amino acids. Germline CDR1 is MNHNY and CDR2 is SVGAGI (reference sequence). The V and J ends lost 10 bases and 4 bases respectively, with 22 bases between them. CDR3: CATDQGQPLGYGYTF. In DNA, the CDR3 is TGTGCCACGGATCAGGGGCAGCCGCTGGGCTATGGCTACACCTTC.

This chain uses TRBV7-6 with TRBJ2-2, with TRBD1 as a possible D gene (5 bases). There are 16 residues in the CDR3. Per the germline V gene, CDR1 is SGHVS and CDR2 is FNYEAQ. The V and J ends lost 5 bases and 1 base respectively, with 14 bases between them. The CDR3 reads CASSLRQTENTGELFF. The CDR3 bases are TGTGCCAGCAGCCTTAGACAGACCGAGAACACCGGGGAGCTGTTTTTT.

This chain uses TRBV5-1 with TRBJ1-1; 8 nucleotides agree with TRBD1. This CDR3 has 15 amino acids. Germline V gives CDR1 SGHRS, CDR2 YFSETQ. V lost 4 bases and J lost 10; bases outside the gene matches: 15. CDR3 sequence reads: CASSPFEPRGLGAFF. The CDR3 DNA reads TGCGCCAGCAGCCCATTTGAACCCAGGGGGCTCGGAGCTTTCTTT.

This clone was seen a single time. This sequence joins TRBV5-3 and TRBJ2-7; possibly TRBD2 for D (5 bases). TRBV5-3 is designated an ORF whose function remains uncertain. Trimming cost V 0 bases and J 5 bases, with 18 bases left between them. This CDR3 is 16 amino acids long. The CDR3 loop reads CARSLVGSERSHEQYF. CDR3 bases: TGTGCCAGAAGCTTGGTTGGTAGCGAGAGATCCCACGAGCAGTACTTC.

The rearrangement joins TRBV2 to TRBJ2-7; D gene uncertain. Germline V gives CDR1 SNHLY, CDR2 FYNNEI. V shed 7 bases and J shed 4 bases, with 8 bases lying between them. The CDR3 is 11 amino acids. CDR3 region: CASNLHYEQYF. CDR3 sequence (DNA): TGTGCCAGCAACTTACATTACGAGCAGTACTTC.

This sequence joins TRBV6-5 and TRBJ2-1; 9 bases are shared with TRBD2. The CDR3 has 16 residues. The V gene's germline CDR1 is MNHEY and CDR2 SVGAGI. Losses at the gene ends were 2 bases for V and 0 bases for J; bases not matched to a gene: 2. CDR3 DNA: TGTGCCAGCAGTTACAGTAGCGGGAGCTCCTACAATGAGCAGTTCTTC. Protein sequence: CASSYSSGSSYNEQFF.

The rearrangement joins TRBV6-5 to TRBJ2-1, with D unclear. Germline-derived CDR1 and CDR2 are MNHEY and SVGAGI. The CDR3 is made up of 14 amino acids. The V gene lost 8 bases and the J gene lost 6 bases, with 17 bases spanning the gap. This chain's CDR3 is CASAVRRNGNEQFF. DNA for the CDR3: TGTGCCAGCGCTGTAAGGCGAAACGGCAATGAGCAGTTCTTC.

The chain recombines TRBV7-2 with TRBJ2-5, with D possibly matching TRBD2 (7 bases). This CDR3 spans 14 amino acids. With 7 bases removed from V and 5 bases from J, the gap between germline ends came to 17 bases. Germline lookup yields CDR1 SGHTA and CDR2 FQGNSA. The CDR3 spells CASTRGRETETQYF. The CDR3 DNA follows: TGTGCCAGCACCCGGGGGCGGGAGACGGAGACCCAGTACTTC.

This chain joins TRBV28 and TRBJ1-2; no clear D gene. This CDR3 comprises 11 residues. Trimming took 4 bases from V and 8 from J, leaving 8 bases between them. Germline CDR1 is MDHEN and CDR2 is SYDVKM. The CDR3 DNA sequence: TGTGCCAGCAGTTCCCAATCCGGCTACACCTTC. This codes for CASSSQSGYTF.

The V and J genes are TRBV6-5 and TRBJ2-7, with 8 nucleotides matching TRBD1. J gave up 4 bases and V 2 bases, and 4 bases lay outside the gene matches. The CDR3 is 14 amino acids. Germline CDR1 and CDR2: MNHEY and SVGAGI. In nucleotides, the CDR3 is TGTGCCAGCAGTTACGCCAGGGGGCGGTACGAGCAGTACTTC. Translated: CASSYARGRYEQYF.

The CDR3 coding sequence is TGTGCCAGTAGTGGGACTAGCGGGGCCTACGAGCAGTACTTC. Translating it yields CASSGTSGAYEQYF. The chain has TRBV19 and TRBJ2-7; TRBD2 matches at 13 bases. Losses at the gene ends were 5 bases for V and 2 bases for J; bases not matched to a gene: 0. This CDR3 contains 14 residues. The germline V gene encodes CDR1 LNHDA and CDR2 SQIVND (reference sequence).

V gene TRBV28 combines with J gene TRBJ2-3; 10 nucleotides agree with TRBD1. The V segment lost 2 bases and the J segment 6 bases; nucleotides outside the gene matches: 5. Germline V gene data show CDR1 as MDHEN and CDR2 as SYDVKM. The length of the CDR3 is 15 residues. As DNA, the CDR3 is TGTGCCAGCAGTTTAACGACAGGGGGCTATGATACGCAGTATTTT. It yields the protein CASSLTTGGYDTQYF.

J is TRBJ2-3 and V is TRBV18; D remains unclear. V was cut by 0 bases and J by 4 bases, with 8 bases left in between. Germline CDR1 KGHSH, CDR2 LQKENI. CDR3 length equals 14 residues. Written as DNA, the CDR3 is TGTGCCAGCTCACCACCTTCCTCTGCAGATACGCAGTATTTT. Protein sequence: CASSPPSSADTQYF.

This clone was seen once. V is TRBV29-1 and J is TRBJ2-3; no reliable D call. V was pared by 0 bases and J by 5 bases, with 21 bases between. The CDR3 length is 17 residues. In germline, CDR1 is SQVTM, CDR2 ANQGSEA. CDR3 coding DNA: TGCAGCGTTGAAGACTTAGAGGACGGAAACTGGGGAGATACGCAGTATTTT. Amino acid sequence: CSVEDLEDGNWGDTQYF.

Here the CDR3 DNA reads TGCGCCAGCAGCCAAGATAAGGGGGAACCTTATGGCTACACCTTC. This translates into CASSQDKGEPYGYTF. The chain has TRBV4-1 and TRBJ1-2; possibly TRBD1 for D (6 bases). From germline, CDR1 is MGHRA and CDR2 YSYEKL. CDR3 length: 15 amino acids. V was pared by 0 bases and J by 5 bases, with 13 bases between.

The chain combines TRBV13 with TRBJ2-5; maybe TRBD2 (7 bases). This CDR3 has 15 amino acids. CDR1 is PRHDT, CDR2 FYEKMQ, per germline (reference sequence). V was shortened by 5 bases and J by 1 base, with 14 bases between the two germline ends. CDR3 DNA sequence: TGTGCCAGCAGCCTTTCGGGGGGCGGCCAAGAGACCCAGTACTTC. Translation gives CASSLSGGGQETQYF.

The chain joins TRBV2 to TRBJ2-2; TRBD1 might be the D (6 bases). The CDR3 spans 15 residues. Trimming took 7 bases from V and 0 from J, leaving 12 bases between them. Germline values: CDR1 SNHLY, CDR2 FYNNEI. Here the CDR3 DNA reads TGTGCCAGCATTGGGGGCAGGACGAACACCGGGGAGCTGTTTTTT. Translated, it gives CASIGGRTNTGELFF.